The 27 T cell receptor beta chains given below trace back to one sample, sequenced in a study of beta chain features in type 1 diabetes. Study results and caveats: TCRB CDR3s were moderately but significantly shorter in Type 1 diabetes patients in all four CD4+ subsets.

What these receptors recognize is not known. What was sequenced were expressed TCRB transcripts, since all of the isolated RNA had been reverse transcribed. Repertoires were generated with immunoSEQ multiplex PCR, while TCRdb's copy carries only in-frame clones and drops some. The table lists more than 250,000 clones, approximately 15% of them singletons, with 0.015% to 0.02% in the top ten. Sequenced: naive CD4+ T cells from blood. These receptors originate from a young man with type 1 diabetes.

V and J are TRBV6-6 and TRBJ1-1; 7 nucleotides align to TRBD1. The CDR3 runs 13 residues. J gave up 1 base and V 5 bases, and 1 base lay outside the gene matches. Germline V gene sequence: CDR1 MNHNY, CDR2 SVGAGI (reference sequence). CDR3 bases: TGTGCCAGCAGTAGGGACAGGAACACTGAAGCTTTCTTT. It codes for CASSRDRNTEAFF.

This chain connects TRBV29-1 to TRBJ2-5; 7 bases map to TRBD2. CDR1 is SQVTM, CDR2 ANQGSEA, per germline. V lost 7 bases to trimming and J lost 4 bases; unmatched junction nucleotides: 3. This CDR3 region has 11 residues. This chain's CDR3 is CSGGGAETQYF. The CDR3 DNA reads as TGCAGCGGGGGAGGGGCAGAGACCCAGTACTTC.

This clone was seen a handful of times. The chain employs TRBV29-1 and TRBJ2-5; unclear D gene. The V end lost 3 bases, the J end lost 1 base, and 9 bases lay between the germline ends. The germline V gene encodes CDR1 SQVTM and CDR2 ANQGSEA. The CDR3 has 13 amino acids. The CDR3 DNA follows: TGCAGCGTTGAGCGGAGTATCCAAGAGACCCAGTACTTC. Translated: CSVERSIQETQYF.

This clone has only a few counts. The gene calls are TRBV2 and TRBJ2-1; 9 nucleotides match TRBD2. V lost 9 bases, J lost 8 bases, and 5 bases stayed unmatched. The CDR3 is 12 residues long. Germline loops: CDR1 SNHLY, CDR2 FYNNEI. The CDR3 nucleotides read TGTGCCAGTAGCGGGAGTGGGGATGAGCAGTTCTTC. Residues: CASSGSGDEQFF.

The V call is TRBV7-2, the J call TRBJ2-7, with TRBD2 as a possible D gene (6 bases). Germline V gene lookup returns CDR1 SGHTA and CDR2 FQGNSA. Trimming took off 5 bases at V and 2 bases at J, with 16 bases between the two ends. The CDR3 consists of 15 residues. CDR3 region: CASSPSLAGTYEQYF. CDR3 bases: TGTGCCAGCAGCCCTTCACTAGCCGGGACCTACGAGCAGTACTTC. Full variable domain (rest looked up from reference TRBV7-2 and TRBJ2-7): GAGVSQSPSNKVTEKGKDVELRCDPISGHTALYWYRQSLGQGLEFLIYFQGNSAPDKSGLPSDRFSAERTGGSVSTLTIQRTQQEDSAVYLCASSPSLAGTYEQYFGPGTRLTVT.

This chain uses TRBV5-1 with TRBJ2-7, with TRBD2 matching over 10 bases. This CDR3 is 15 amino acids long. With 2 bases clipped from V and 7 bases from J, the junction kept 9 bases outside the gene matches. Germline V gene lookup returns CDR1 SGHRS and CDR2 YFSETQ. CDR3 nucleotide sequence: TGCGCCAGCAGCTTAAGCGGGAGGGAAACGGGGGAGCAGTACTTC. This sequence encodes CASSLSGRETGEQYF.

This rearrangement joins TRBV9 to TRBJ2-2; TRBD2 aligns across 7 bases. Looked up from germline, CDR1 is SGDLS and CDR2 is YYNGEE. CDR3 length: 14 amino acids. The ends lost 6 bases at V and 2 bases at J; junction bases unmatched: 4. The chain's CDR3 is CASNPSGNTGELFF. The CDR3 region has the DNA TGTGCCAGCAACCCTAGCGGAAACACCGGGGAGCTGTTTTTT. Drawing the rest from reference TRBV9 and TRBJ2-2, the complete variable domain is DSGVTQTPKHLITATGQRVTLRCSPRSGDLSVYWYQQSLDQGLQFLIQYYNGEERAKGNILERFSAQQFPDLHSELNLSSLELGDSALYFCASNPSGNTGELFFGEGSRLTVL.

The chain carries TRBV6-6 and TRBJ2-7, with 8 bases lining up with TRBD1. The CDR3 runs 15 residues. Germline CDR1 and CDR2: MNHNY and SVGAGI (reference sequence). V shed 5 bases and J 5 bases; nucleotides not matched to a gene: 11. The CDR3 loop is CASSLYGQGLHEQYF. CDR3 bases: TGTGCCAGCAGTCTCTATGGACAGGGTCTCCACGAGCAGTACTTC.

This clone has just a few counts. This chain links TRBV7-2 with TRBJ2-7; a possible D gene is TRBD2 (5 bases). V gave up 3 bases and J gave up 3 bases, with 6 bases separating them. CDR3 length: 12 amino acids. The germline CDR1 and CDR2 sequences are SGHTA and FQGNSA. CDR3 nucleotides: TGTGCCAGCAGCTTCGCGGGCTACGAGCAGTACTTC. Amino acid sequence: CASSFAGYEQYF.

As concerns this clone: The same CDR3 can be traced to other DNA sequences in this sample. The rearrangement joins TRBV19 to TRBJ2-5; 9 bases are shared with TRBD1. After removal of 5 bases from V and 1 base from J, the junction contained 2 bases not matched to a gene. The germline V gene encodes CDR1 LNHDA and CDR2 SQIVND (reference sequence). There are 14 residues in the CDR3. CDR3 residues: CASSSDRGQETQYF. The CDR3 DNA is TGTGCCAGTAGTTCGGACAGGGGCCAAGAGACCCAGTACTTC.

This clone was detected a few times. This chain links TRBV2 with TRBJ2-6, with 7 bases identical to TRBD1. J was trimmed by 0 bases and V by 7 bases; bases with no gene match: 3. CDR1 and CDR2 from the germline V gene are SNHLY and FYNNEI. CDR3 length: 15 residues. The CDR3 region is CASTQGSSGANVLTF. The CDR3 DNA sequence: TGTGCCAGCACACAGGGGAGCTCTGGGGCCAACGTCCTGACTTTC.

The J gene is TRBJ2-2, the V gene TRBV15, with 8 positions matching TRBD1. This CDR3 spans 15 amino acids. The J segment lost 4 bases and the V segment lost 3 bases, leaving 4 bases of the junction unmatched. Germline lookup yields CDR1 LNHNV and CDR2 YYDKDF (reference sequence). CDR3 residues: CATSRDRVSTGELFF. In nucleotides, the CDR3 is TGTGCCACCAGCAGGGACAGGGTGAGCACCGGGGAGCTGTTTTTT. Together with reference TRBV15 and TRBJ2-2, the CDR3 gives the full variable domain: DAMVIQNPRYQVTQFGKPVTLSCSQTLNHNVMYWYQQKSSQAPKLLFHYYDKDFNNEADTPDNFQSRRPNTSFCFLDIRSPGLGDTAMYLCATSRDRVSTGELFFGEGSRLTVL.

This chain joins TRBV7-3 and TRBJ1-5; D gene unclear. The CDR3 is 13 amino acids. Trimming cost V 3 bases and J 3 bases, with 6 bases left between them. The V gene's germline CDR1 is SGHTA and CDR2 FQGTGA. CDR3 in DNA: TGTGCCAGCAGCTTCCCGGTCAATCAGCCCCAGCATTTT. Translation: CASSFPVNQPQHF.

This clone was found a few times. The chain employs TRBV4-3 and TRBJ2-7, with TRBD1 matching over 8 bases. This CDR3 contains 14 residues. CDR1 is LGHNA and CDR2 is YSLEER in the germline V gene. Trimming at V came to 1 base and at J to 6 bases, leaving 5 bases not matched to a gene. CDR3 sequence (DNA): TGCGCCAGCAGCCAAGCGGACAGGGTCGGCGAGCAGTACTTC. Its protein is CASSQADRVGEQYF.

With regard to this clone: Other DNA sequences in this specimen translate into the identical CDR3. DNA for the CDR3: TGCGCCAGCAGCTTGCCGGGAAAAGAGACCCAGTACTTC. Translated: CASSLPGKETQYF. The chain links TRBV5-1 to TRBJ2-5, with D possibly TRBD2 on 5 matching bases. V lost 1 base and J lost 3, with 7 bases in between. The CDR3 consists of 13 residues. Germline CDR1 SGHRS, CDR2 YFSETQ.

This chain links TRBV9 with TRBJ2-7; no firm D call. Looked up from germline, CDR1 is SGDLS and CDR2 is YYNGEE. The CDR3 runs 14 residues. V was clipped by 0 bases and J by 1 base, with 8 bases between them. CDR3 sequence reads: CASSVDGWSYEQYF. CDR3 DNA sequence: TGTGCCAGCAGCGTAGACGGGTGGTCCTACGAGCAGTACTTC.

This clone was seen only a few times. The chain links TRBV2 to TRBJ2-7, with D tentatively TRBD2 (5 bases). The germline CDR1 and CDR2 sequences are SNHLY and FYNNEI. The CDR3 sequence is 13 residues long. The V gene lost 3 bases and the J gene lost 5 bases, with 11 bases spanning the gap. The DNA for the CDR3 is TGTGCCAGCAGTGAGCGGGCAAACCACGAGCAGTACTTC. Its translation: CASSERANHEQYF.

This clone occurred a few times. The chain carries TRBV6-5 and TRBJ2-3; D might be TRBD2 (6 bases). CDR3 length: 14 residues. Germline V gives CDR1 MNHEY, CDR2 SVGAGI. The germline V and J ends were trimmed by 7 bases and 8 bases, with 19 bases remaining between them. The CDR3 region has the DNA TGTGCCAGCAATGATGGGCGGGCGCGGGGTACGCAGTATTTT. As protein: CASNDGRARGTQYF.

This rearrangement joins TRBV5-1 to TRBJ2-5; a weak D match, TRBD2 (5 bases). In germline, CDR1 is SGHRS, CDR2 YFSETQ. CDR3 length equals 16 residues. The V and J ends lost 0 bases and 1 base respectively, with 13 bases between them. CDR3 region: CASSLGGLGLQETQYF. CDR3 DNA sequence: TGCGCCAGCAGCTTGGGCGGGCTTGGGCTCCAAGAGACCCAGTACTTC. The full variable domain, in which reference TRBV5-1 and TRBJ2-5 provide the parts outside the CDR3, is KAGVTQTPRYLIKTRGQQVTLSCSPISGHRSVSWYQQTPGQGLQFLFEYFSETQRNKGNFPGRFSGRQFSNSRSEMNVSTLELGDSALYLCASSLGGLGLQETQYFGPGTRLLVL.

V is TRBV5-1 and J is TRBJ2-5, with TRBD1 as a possible D gene (5 bases). The assigned J gene may be wrong: the sequence end matches TRBJ2-7 better. CDR1 SGHRS and CDR2 YFSETQ come from the germline V gene. The CDR3 totals 14 residues. CDR3 sequence (DNA): TGCGCCAGCAGCTTAATGACAGCAACCTACGAGCAGTACTTC. Amino acid sequence: CASSLMTATYEQYF.

The chain uses TRBV9 and TRBJ1-3; D is ambiguous. Germline CDR1 is SGDLS and CDR2 is YYNGEE. This CDR3 is built from 13 residues. Trimming took 0 bases from V and 7 from J, leaving 8 bases between them. CDR3 in amino acids: CASSVDAANTIYF. The CDR3 DNA reads as TGTGCCAGCAGCGTAGATGCGGCGAACACCATATATTTT. The whole variable domain, remainder taken from reference TRBV9 and TRBJ1-3, is DSGVTQTPKHLITATGQRVTLRCSPRSGDLSVYWYQQSLDQGLQFLIQYYNGEERAKGNILERFSAQQFPDLHSELNLSSLELGDSALYFCASSVDAANTIYFGEGSWLTVV.

The rearrangement links TRBV30 to TRBJ2-3; D possibly corresponds to TRBD1 (5 bases). This CDR3 has 14 amino acids. Trimming removed 2 bases at V and 6 bases at J, with 15 bases between. Germline V gene data show CDR1 as GTSNPN and CDR2 as SVGIG (reference sequence). CDR3 protein: CAWSQGHGRDTQYF. CDR3 in DNA: TGTGCCTGGAGTCAGGGCCACGGTCGGGATACGCAGTATTTT.

This clone came up a few times. The rearrangement joins TRBV4-1 to TRBJ2-2, with 8 bases aligning to TRBD2. CDR3 length: 18 residues. CDR1 and CDR2 from the germline V gene are MGHRA and YSYEKL. Unmatched junction bases numbered 14, after V lost 3 bases and J lost 5 bases. CDR3 in DNA: TGCGCCAGCAGCCAGAGATTAGCGGGGACTGTAAATACCGGGGAGCTGTTTTTT. Translated, it gives CASSQRLAGTVNTGELFF.

The rearrangement joins TRBV11-2 to TRBJ2-3, with 9 bases matching TRBD2. There are 14 residues in the CDR3. Germline CDR1 and CDR2: SGHAT and FQNNGV. After removal of 3 bases from V and 6 bases from J, the junction contained 4 bases not matched to a gene. The chain's CDR3 is CASSFSGRTDTQYF. For the CDR3, the DNA is TGTGCCAGCAGCTTTAGCGGGAGAACGGATACGCAGTATTTT.

There are a few counts of this clone. This sequence joins TRBV5-1 and TRBJ1-1, with a tentative D call TRBD1 (5 bases). Germline CDR1 is SGHRS and CDR2 is YFSETQ. The V gene lost 4 bases and the J gene lost 7 bases, with 14 bases spanning the gap. The CDR3 is made up of 13 amino acids. In DNA, the CDR3 is TGCGCCAGCAGCATTCACAGGAAAAATGAAGCTTTCTTT. The encoded protein is CASSIHRKNEAFF. The variable domain in full, completed from reference TRBV5-1 and TRBJ1-1, reads KAGVTQTPRYLIKTRGQQVTLSCSPISGHRSVSWYQQTPGQGLQFLFEYFSETQRNKGNFPGRFSGRQFSNSRSEMNVSTLELGDSALYLCASSIHRKNEAFFGQGTRLTVV.

The chain joins TRBV9 to TRBJ2-1; TRBD2 agrees at 7 bases. Trimming took 4 bases from V and 2 from J; bases not matched to a gene: 9. Germline V gene sequence: CDR1 SGDLS, CDR2 YYNGEE. The CDR3 contains 16 residues. The CDR3 here is CASSPPERGTYNEQFF. CDR3 sequence (DNA): TGTGCCAGCAGCCCCCCAGAGCGGGGAACCTACAATGAGCAGTTCTTC.

This clone was observed a handful of times. The V gene is TRBV7-2, the J gene TRBJ2-5; D uncertain. Per the germline V gene, CDR1 is SGHTA and CDR2 is FQGNSA. The CDR3 length is 11 residues. Trimming left V 7 bases short and J 4 bases short, with 7 bases between. The CDR3: CASTFGETQYF. CDR3 bases: TGTGCCAGCACTTTCGGAGAGACCCAGTACTTC.